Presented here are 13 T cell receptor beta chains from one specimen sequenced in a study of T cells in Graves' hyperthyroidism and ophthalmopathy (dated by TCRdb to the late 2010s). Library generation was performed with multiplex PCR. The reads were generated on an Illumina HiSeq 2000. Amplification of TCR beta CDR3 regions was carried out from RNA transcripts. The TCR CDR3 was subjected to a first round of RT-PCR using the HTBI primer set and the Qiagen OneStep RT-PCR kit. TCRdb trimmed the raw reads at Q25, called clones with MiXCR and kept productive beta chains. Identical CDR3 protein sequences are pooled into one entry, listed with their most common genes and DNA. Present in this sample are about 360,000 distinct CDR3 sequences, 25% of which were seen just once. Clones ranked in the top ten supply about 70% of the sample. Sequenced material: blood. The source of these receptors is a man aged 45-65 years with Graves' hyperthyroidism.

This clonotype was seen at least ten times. The CDR3 nucleotides are TGTGCCAGCAGCTTAGTCTCCGTCGGGGGCAATGAGCAGTTCTTC. It is translated as CASSLVSVGGNEQFF. The chain combines TRBV11-3 with TRBJ2-1, with D perhaps TRBD2 (6 bases). V was shortened by 1 base and J by 6 bases, with 13 bases between the two germline ends. The CDR3 has 15 amino acids. The germline CDR1 and CDR2 sequences are SGHNT and YENEEA.

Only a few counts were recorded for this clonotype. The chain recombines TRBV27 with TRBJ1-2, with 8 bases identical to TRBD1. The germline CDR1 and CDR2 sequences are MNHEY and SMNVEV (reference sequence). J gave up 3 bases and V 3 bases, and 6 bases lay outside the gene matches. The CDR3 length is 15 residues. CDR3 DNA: TGTGCCAGCAGTTTCCTCAGGGGGCGCGACTATGGCTACACCTTC. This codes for CASSFLRGRDYGYTF.

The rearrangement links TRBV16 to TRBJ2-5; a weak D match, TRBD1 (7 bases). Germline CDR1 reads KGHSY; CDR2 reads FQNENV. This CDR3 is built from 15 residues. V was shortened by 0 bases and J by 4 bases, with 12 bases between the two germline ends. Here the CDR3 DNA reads TGTGCCAGCAGCCAATCCGGGCAGGGGGGAGAGACCCAGTACTTC. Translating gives CASSQSGQGGETQYF.

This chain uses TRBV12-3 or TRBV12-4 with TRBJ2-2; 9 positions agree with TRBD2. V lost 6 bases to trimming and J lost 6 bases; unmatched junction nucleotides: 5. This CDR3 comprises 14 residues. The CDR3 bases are TGTGCCAGCAGATCGACTAGCGGTCCCGGGGAGCTGTTTTTT. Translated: CASRSTSGPGELFF.

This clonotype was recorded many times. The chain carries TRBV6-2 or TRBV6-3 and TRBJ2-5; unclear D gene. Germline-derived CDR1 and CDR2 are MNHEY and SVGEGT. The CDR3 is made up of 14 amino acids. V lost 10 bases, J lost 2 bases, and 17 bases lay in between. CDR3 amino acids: CATSAFIGQETQYF. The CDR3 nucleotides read TGTGCCACCTCCGCGTTTATCGGACAAGAGACCCAGTACTTC.

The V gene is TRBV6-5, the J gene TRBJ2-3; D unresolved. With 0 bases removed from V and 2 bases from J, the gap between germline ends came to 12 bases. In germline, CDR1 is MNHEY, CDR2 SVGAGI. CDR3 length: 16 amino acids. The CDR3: CASSYSPARVTDTQYF. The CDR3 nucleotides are TGTGCCAGCAGTTACTCTCCCGCCCGGGTCACAGATACGCAGTATTTT.

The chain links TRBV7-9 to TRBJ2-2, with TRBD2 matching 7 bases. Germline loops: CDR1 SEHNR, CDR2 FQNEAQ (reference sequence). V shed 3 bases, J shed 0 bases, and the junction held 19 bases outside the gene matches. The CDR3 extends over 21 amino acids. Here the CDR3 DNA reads TGTGCCAGCAGCTTTCCTCGCCGGGGGAGGGACCGGGGGGCGAACACCGGGGAGCTGTTTTTT. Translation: CASSFPRRGRDRGANTGELFF.

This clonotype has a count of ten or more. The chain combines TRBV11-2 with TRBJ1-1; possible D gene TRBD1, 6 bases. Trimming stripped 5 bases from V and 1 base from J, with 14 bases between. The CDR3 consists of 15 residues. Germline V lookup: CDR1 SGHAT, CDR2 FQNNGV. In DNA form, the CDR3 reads TGTGCCAGCAGCGCACGGTTGGGACAGAACACTGAAGCTTTCTTT. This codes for CASSARLGQNTEAFF.

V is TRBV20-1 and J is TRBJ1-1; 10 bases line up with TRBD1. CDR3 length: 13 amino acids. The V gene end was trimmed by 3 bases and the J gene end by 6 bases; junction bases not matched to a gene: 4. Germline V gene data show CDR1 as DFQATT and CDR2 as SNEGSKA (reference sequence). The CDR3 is CSASPGTGAEAFF. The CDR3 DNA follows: TGCAGTGCTAGTCCCGGGACAGGGGCTGAAGCTTTCTTT.

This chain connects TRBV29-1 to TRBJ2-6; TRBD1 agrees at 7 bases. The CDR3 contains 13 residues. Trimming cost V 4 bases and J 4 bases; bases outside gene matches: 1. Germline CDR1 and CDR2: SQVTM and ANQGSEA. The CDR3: CSVAGQGANVLTF. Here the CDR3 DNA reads TGCAGCGTTGCGGGACAGGGGGCCAACGTCCTGACTTTC.

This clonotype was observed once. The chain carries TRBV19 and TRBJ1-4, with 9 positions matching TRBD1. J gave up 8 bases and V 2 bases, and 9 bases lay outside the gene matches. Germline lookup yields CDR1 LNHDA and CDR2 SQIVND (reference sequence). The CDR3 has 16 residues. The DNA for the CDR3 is TGTGCCAGTAGTATAAGGCCGGGGACAGGGACCGAAAAACTGTTTTTT. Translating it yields CASSIRPGTGTEKLFF.

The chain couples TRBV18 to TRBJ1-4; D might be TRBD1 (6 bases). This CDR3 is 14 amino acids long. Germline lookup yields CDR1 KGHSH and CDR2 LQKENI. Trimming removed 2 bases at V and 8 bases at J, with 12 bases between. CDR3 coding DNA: TGTGCCAGCTCACCAGGGGGGCACTACGAAAAACTGTTTTTT. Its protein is CASSPGGHYEKLFF.

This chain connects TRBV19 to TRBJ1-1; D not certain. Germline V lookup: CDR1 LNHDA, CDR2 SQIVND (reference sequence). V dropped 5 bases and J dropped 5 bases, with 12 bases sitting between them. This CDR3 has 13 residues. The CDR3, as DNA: TGTGCCAGTAGTTCTCAGAGCCAAACTGAAGCTTTCTTT. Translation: CASSSQSQTEAFF.